This record covers a single T cell receptor beta chain. Its specificity is not known. Primers: 60 Vbeta forward and 13 Jbeta reverse. Some clones are missing from TCRdb's copy, which holds only in-frame ones; the method was immunoSEQ multiplex PCR. This sample has about 170,000 clones, with around 75% found just once. The data are from a study of cytomegalovirus exposure and HLA in healthy donors. The germline CDR1 and CDR2 sequences are LNHDA and SQIVND (reference sequence). V dropped 10 bases and J dropped 9; count of bases not matched to a gene: 18. This CDR3 comprises 15 residues. Study outcomes and limitations: Listed as cytomegalovirus-associated were 150 or so TCR beta chains.

This receptor was identified in a male donor in good health and CMV-seronegative. The material sequenced was PBMCs. J is TRBJ1-5 and V is TRBV19, with 7 positions matching TRBD1. CDR3 residues: CATEAQRQGNLPQHF. The CDR3 region has the DNA TGTGCCACTGAAGCCCAAAGACAGGGAAATTTGCCCCAGCATTTT.